What follows are 19 T cell receptor beta chains derived from one specimen sequenced in a study of T-cell reconstitution after alpha-beta-depleted transplantation in children. As it was prepared, the TCRbeta library received unique molecular identifiers. TCRdb ran MiXCR on the PCR reads and lists one entry per CDR3 protein. Of a few hundred thousand distinct CDR3 sequences in the sample, roughly 11% were seen once. This specimen consisted of PBMCs from the stem cell graft donor, obtained from the stem cell graft. These receptors came from a human donor who donated a stem cell graft to a child with acute myeloid leukemia.

This clonotype appeared a few times. The chain combines TRBV7-2 with TRBJ2-7, with TRBD1 matching 12 bases. With V trimmed by 0 bases and J by 2 bases, 2 bases remained unmatched. The CDR3 loop spans 16 amino acids. Germline CDR1 reads SGHTA; CDR2 reads FQGNSA. CDR3 sequence reads: CASSLAGTGGPYEQYV. CDR3 DNA sequence: TGTGCCAGCAGCTTAGCCGGGACAGGGGGCCCCTACGAGCAGTACGTC.

This clonotype has only a few counts. The chain links TRBV6-5 to TRBJ1-4; D perhaps matches TRBD1 (6 bases). V was trimmed by 5 bases and J by 14 bases, leaving 21 bases between them. The CDR3 is 14 residues long. The germline CDR1 and CDR2 sequences are MNHEY and SVGAGI. The CDR3 protein is CASSPTGYRAYLFF. The CDR3 DNA is TGTGCCAGCAGTCCCACGGGATACAGGGCCTATCTGTTTTTT.

CDR3 loop: CSARDRGRRLYGYTF. For the CDR3, the DNA is TGCAGTGCTCGGGACAGGGGGCGCCGTCTCTATGGCTACACCTTC. The chain uses TRBV20-1 and TRBJ1-2, with TRBD1 matching 12 bases. CDR3 length: 15 residues. Germline CDR1 DFQATT, CDR2 SNEGSKA (reference sequence). The V gene end was trimmed by 5 bases and the J gene end by 4 bases; junction bases not matched to a gene: 8.

This chain uses TRBV5-1 with TRBJ1-4, with TRBD1 matching 11 bases. Germline CDR1 SGHRS, CDR2 YFSETQ. The CDR3 is made up of 15 amino acids. The V gene end was trimmed by 4 bases and the J gene end by 4 bases; junction bases not matched to a gene: 3. The CDR3, as DNA: TGCGCCAGCAGCGGACAGGGGGCCAATAATGAAAAACTGTTTTTT. Translating gives CASSGQGANNEKLFF.

V is TRBV6-5 and J is TRBJ1-5; the D is unclear. Germline V CDR1 and CDR2: MNHEY, SVGAGI. The V end lost 8 bases, the J end lost 7 bases, and 12 bases lay between the germline ends. The CDR3 runs 12 residues. In DNA form, the CDR3 reads TGTGCCAGCGGGGAGGGAACCCAGCCCCAGCATTTT. Amino acids: CASGEGTQPQHF.

The chain has TRBV5-5 and TRBJ2-3; D ambiguous. The germline V and J ends were trimmed by 1 base and 2 bases, with 11 bases remaining between them. The germline V gene encodes CDR1 SGHKS and CDR2 YYEKEE (reference sequence). The CDR3 totals 15 residues. DNA of the CDR3: TGTGCCAGCAGCTTGTTTTGGCAGCCCACAGATACGCAGTATTTT. Its translation: CASSLFWQPTDTQYF.

At least ten counts were recorded for this clonotype. This sequence joins TRBV5-1 and TRBJ2-3; possibly TRBD1 or TRBD2 for D (6 bases each). Trimming pared 3 bases from V and 4 bases from J, leaving 12 bases between. The length of the CDR3 is 14 residues. CDR1 is SGHRS, CDR2 YFSETQ, per germline. The CDR3 is CASSSRGLPDTQYF. CDR3 nucleotide sequence: TGCGCCAGCAGCTCCCGGGGGCTCCCAGATACGCAGTATTTT.

This clonotype has a handful of counts. The rearrangement joins TRBV5-5 to TRBJ2-1; 11 nucleotides agree with TRBD2. The CDR3 has 14 amino acids. Germline V gene lookup returns CDR1 SGHKS and CDR2 YYEKEE (reference sequence). Trimming cost V 2 bases and J 8 bases; bases outside gene matches: 3. The CDR3 DNA sequence: TGTGCCAGCAGCTTTACTAGCGGGAGTCATGAGCAGTTCTTC. It codes for CASSFTSGSHEQFF.

The chain carries TRBV7-3 and TRBJ1-1; D is unclear. The V end lost 5 bases, the J end lost 10 bases, and 17 bases lay between the germline ends. Germline-derived CDR1 and CDR2 are SGHTA and FQGTGA. The CDR3 loop spans 13 amino acids. CDR3 DNA: TGTGCCAGCAGCCCCACCGGTGGGAGGCCAGCTTTCTTT. This gives the protein CASSPTGGRPAFF.

This sequence joins TRBV7-3 and TRBJ1-1; 8 nucleotides match TRBD1. This CDR3 has 14 residues. Germline trimming cut 5 bases from V and 7 bases from J; bases unmatched to any gene: 9. Germline V gives CDR1 SGHTA, CDR2 FQGTGA. The CDR3 nucleotides are TGTGCCAGCAGCACCGGGACAGGATTCGATGAAGCTTTCTTT. Protein: CASSTGTGFDEAFF.

The chain recombines TRBV7-2 with TRBJ2-7; D gene uncertain. Trimming removed 7 bases at V and 1 base at J, with 8 bases between. The CDR3 contains 12 residues. Per germline, CDR1 SGHTA and CDR2 FQGNSA. CDR3 residues: CASTLTSYEQYF. The CDR3 coding sequence is TGTGCCAGCACCTTGACTTCCTACGAGCAGTACTTC.

This clonotype was seen repeatedly, ten times or more. This chain connects TRBV12-3 or TRBV12-4 to TRBJ1-2, with 10 bases identical to TRBD1. This CDR3 comprises 13 residues. Trimming removed 5 bases from V and 7 bases from J; junction bases left unmatched: 4. CDR3 in amino acids: CASSRDRGGGYTF. CDR3 sequence (DNA): TGTGCCAGCAGTCGGGACAGGGGTGGTGGCTACACCTTC.

This chain uses TRBV7-9 with TRBJ2-2, with 7 bases fitting TRBD1. With V trimmed by 4 bases and J by 7 bases, 9 bases remained unmatched. This CDR3 spans 15 amino acids. The germline V gene has CDR1 SEHNR and CDR2 FQNEAQ (reference sequence). CDR3 protein: CASSSGQPNYGELFF. The CDR3 DNA reads TGTGCCAGCAGCTCGGGACAGCCTAATTACGGGGAGCTGTTTTTT.

The chain is built from TRBV5-1 and TRBJ2-2; 8 positions match TRBD2. The V and J ends lost 0 bases and 4 bases, in that order; junction bases with no gene match: 17. Germline values: CDR1 SGHRS, CDR2 YFSETQ. The CDR3 contains 20 residues. The CDR3: CASSLAMAASGSRGTGELFF. The DNA of the CDR3 is TGCGCCAGCAGCTTGGCCATGGCAGCAAGCGGGAGCCGGGGCACCGGGGAGCTGTTTTTT.

This clonotype has only a few counts. V and J are TRBV6-5 and TRBJ1-3; D is ambiguous. This CDR3 region has 17 residues. From germline, CDR1 is MNHEY and CDR2 SVGAGI. V lost 2 bases and J lost 4, with 18 bases in between. The CDR3 DNA sequence: TGTGCCAGCAGTTACCCAGTTACTCCAGGTCTCGGAAACACCATATATTTT. Amino acid sequence: CASSYPVTPGLGNTIYF.

The chain joins TRBV5-1 to TRBJ2-1; either TRBD1 or TRBD2 may fit D (5 bases each). This CDR3 spans 16 amino acids. The germline V gene has CDR1 SGHRS and CDR2 YFSETQ. The V and J ends lost 3 bases and 10 bases respectively, with 23 bases between them. CDR3 sequence reads: CASSWDGTWLRGEQFF. The CDR3 DNA reads as TGCGCCAGCAGCTGGGACGGAACTTGGCTTCGAGGGGAGCAGTTCTTC. Using reference TRBV5-1 and TRBJ2-1 for the parts outside the CDR3, the full variable domain is KAGVTQTPRYLIKTRGQQVTLSCSPISGHRSVSWYQQTPGQGLQFLFEYFSETQRNKGNFPGRFSGRQFSNSRSEMNVSTLELGDSALYLCASSWDGTWLRGEQFFGPGTRLTVL.

The sample holds a few counts of this clonotype. The rearrangement links TRBV20-1 to TRBJ2-5; 12 bases are shared with TRBD1. J was trimmed by 5 bases and V by 7 bases; bases with no gene match: 11. The CDR3 spans 15 residues. Germline V gene lookup returns CDR1 DFQATT and CDR2 SNEGSKA (reference sequence). DNA of the CDR3: TGCAGTGTCGACACCGGGACAGGGGGCCCCGAGACCCAGTACTTC. Translated, it gives CSVDTGTGGPETQYF.

The rearrangement uses TRBV30 and TRBJ1-5; 8 positions agree with TRBD1. The J segment lost 6 bases and the V segment lost 3 bases, leaving 4 bases of the junction unmatched. Per germline, CDR1 GTSNPN and CDR2 SVGIG (reference sequence). This CDR3 region has 13 residues. This CDR3 is CAWSQGASQPQHF. CDR3 nucleotides: TGTGCCTGGAGCCAGGGGGCGTCTCAGCCCCAGCATTTT.

The gene calls are TRBV7-2 and TRBJ2-3, with 12 bases identical to TRBD2. Germline CDR1 and CDR2: SGHTA and FQGNSA. This CDR3 has 21 amino acids. V shed 0 bases and J 1 base; nucleotides not matched to a gene: 14. The CDR3 loop is CASSLAFLRLAGDGGTDTQYF. CDR3 coding DNA: TGTGCCAGCAGCTTAGCTTTCCTCCGACTAGCGGGAGATGGGGGCACAGATACGCAGTATTTT. Variable domain in full (rest from reference TRBV7-2 and TRBJ2-3): GAGVSQSPSNKVTEKGKDVELRCDPISGHTALYWYRQSLGQGLEFLIYFQGNSAPDKSGLPSDRFSAERTGGSVSTLTIQRTQQEDSAVYLCASSLAFLRLAGDGGTDTQYFGPGTRLTVL.